Shown below are 3 T cell receptor beta chains from a single sample sequenced in a study of blood T cell repertoires in COVID-19. Repertoires were generated with immunoSEQ multiplex PCR, while TCRdb's copy carries only in-frame clones and drops some. The sample lists approximately 290,000 clones, approximately 85% seen once, with 0.7% to 1% in the top ten. Sequenced material: peripheral blood. Receptors originate from a human donor with COVID-19, enrolled during active disease. The donor label of this sample is uncertain.

This chain uses TRBV2 with TRBJ2-7, with D maybe TRBD2 (5 bases). V lost 8 bases to trimming and J lost 7 bases, with 15 bases between them. The V gene's germline CDR1 is SNHLY and CDR2 FYNNEI. The CDR3 is 12 residues long. The CDR3 DNA reads as TGTGCCAGCGGACCGGGGTTCGGGGAGCAGTACTTC. It encodes CASGPGFGEQYF.

With regard to this clone: Different DNA sequences within this sample yield the same CDR3. CDR3 DNA sequence: TGTGCCAGCAGCCAAGGACTAGCGGGGTACAATGAGCAGTTCTTC. Its translation is CASSQGLAGYNEQFF. This rearrangement joins TRBV3-1 (or the pseudogene TRBV3-2) to TRBJ2-1; 11 bases map to TRBD2. The V and J ends lost 1 base and 4 bases, in that order; junction bases with no gene match: 0. Germline V gene lookup returns CDR1 LGHDT and CDR2 YNNKEL (reference sequence). The CDR3 contains 15 residues.

The chain carries TRBV5-6 and TRBJ1-1; the D gene is possibly TRBD1 (6 bases). V was clipped by 5 bases and J by 4 bases, with 9 bases between them. From germline, CDR1 is SGHDT and CDR2 YYEEEE. The CDR3 contains 12 residues. CDR3: CASRQGRTEAFF. The CDR3, as DNA: TGTGCCAGCAGACAGGGTCGCACTGAAGCTTTCTTT.